Shown below are 19 T cell receptor beta chains from a single sample sequenced in a study of blood T cell repertoires in COVID-19. Using immunoSEQ multiplex PCR, the repertoire was profiled, and TCRdb retains in-frame clones only, with some absent. The top ten clones hold 0.99% of a sample with roughly 250,000 clones, about 88% of them seen once. The sequenced sample consisted of peripheral blood. The origin of the receptors is a woman between 35 and 50 years old who had recovered from COVID-19.

A few counts support this clone. The chain is built from TRBV19 and TRBJ1-1; the D gene is possibly TRBD1 (5 bases). Trimming removed 1 base at V and 1 base at J, with 19 bases between. Germline lookup yields CDR1 LNHDA and CDR2 SQIVND (reference sequence). There are 18 residues in the CDR3. In nucleotides, the CDR3 is TGTGCCAGTAGTATAGCCGCGCCTGGGGCAGGGCGGAACACTGAAGCTTTCTTT. Its protein product is CASSIAAPGAGRNTEAFF.

J is TRBJ1-1 and V is TRBV18; 7 bases map to TRBD1. V trimming: 3 bases; J trimming: 1 base; junction bases outside the gene matches: 2. CDR3 length equals 14 residues. Germline lookup yields CDR1 KGHSH and CDR2 LQKENI. The CDR3 sequence: CASSPTGQNTEAFF. CDR3 DNA: TGTGCCAGCTCACCGACAGGGCAGAACACTGAAGCTTTCTTT. Combining the CDR3 with reference TRBV18 and TRBJ1-1 gives the whole variable domain NAGVMQNPRHLVRRRGQEARLRCSPMKGHSHVYWYRQLPEEGLKFMVYLQKENIIDESGMPKERFSAEFPKEGPSILRIQQVVRGDSAAYFCASSPTGQNTEAFFGQGTRLTVV.

CDR3 region: CATSDRDSPWDYGYTF. In DNA, the CDR3 is TGTGCCACCAGTGACAGGGACAGCCCCTGGGACTATGGCTACACCTTC. The chain is built from TRBV24-1 and TRBJ1-2; TRBD1 agrees at 7 bases. This CDR3 is built from 16 residues. V shed 4 bases, J shed 3 bases, and the junction held 10 bases outside the gene matches. The V gene's germline CDR1 is KGHDR and CDR2 SFDVKD.

The chain combines TRBV5-1 with TRBJ1-5, with D maybe TRBD1 (6 bases). There are 17 residues in the CDR3. The germline V and J ends were trimmed by 4 bases and 4 bases, with 21 bases remaining between them. Germline loops: CDR1 SGHRS, CDR2 YFSETQ. The CDR3 here is CASSPEPTGIGNQPQHF. In DNA form, the CDR3 reads TGCGCCAGCAGCCCAGAACCGACAGGAATCGGTAATCAGCCCCAGCATTTT. Drawing the rest from reference TRBV5-1 and TRBJ1-5, the complete variable domain is KAGVTQTPRYLIKTRGQQVTLSCSPISGHRSVSWYQQTPGQGLQFLFEYFSETQRNKGNFPGRFSGRQFSNSRSEMNVSTLELGDSALYLCASSPEPTGIGNQPQHFGDGTRLSIL.

The chain employs TRBV6-5 and TRBJ1-1; D is possibly TRBD1 (6 bases). CDR3 length equals 14 residues. Germline V lookup: CDR1 MNHEY, CDR2 SVGAGI. V was shortened by 3 bases and J by 3 bases, with 11 bases between the two germline ends. The DNA of the CDR3 is TGTGCCAGCAGTTATGGGACACGGTACACTGAAGCTTTCTTT. Amino acids: CASSYGTRYTEAFF.

The chain carries TRBV7-2 and TRBJ2-4; no definite D call. Germline CDR1 and CDR2: SGHTA and FQGNSA. The length of the CDR3 is 18 residues. V lost 5 bases to trimming and J lost 0 bases, with 20 bases between them. CDR3 sequence reads: CASSPGSAAHLAKNIQYF. The CDR3 nucleotides read TGTGCCAGCAGCCCCGGGTCCGCTGCCCATCTAGCCAAAAACATTCAGTACTTC.

The chain recombines TRBV4-3 with TRBJ1-2; possibly TRBD1 for D (5 bases). CDR3 size: 15 residues. CDR1 is LGHNA and CDR2 is YSLEER in the germline V gene. Trimming cost V 4 bases and J 6 bases, with 18 bases left between them. The CDR3 DNA follows: TGCGCCAGCAGCCTAGGACACCCCGGTTCGGATGGCTACACCTTC. Translated: CASSLGHPGSDGYTF.

V is TRBV9 and J is TRBJ1-3, with 7 bases aligning to TRBD1. Losses at the gene ends were 4 bases for V and 0 bases for J; bases not matched to a gene: 7. Germline V gene lookup returns CDR1 SGDLS and CDR2 YYNGEE. This CDR3 spans 16 amino acids. The CDR3 loop reads CASSPRTGSSGNTIYF. CDR3 nucleotide sequence: TGTGCCAGCAGCCCCCGGACAGGCAGCTCTGGAAACACCATATATTTT.

The rearrangement uses TRBV27 and TRBJ2-1; D is unresolved. Trimming removed 3 bases at V and 6 bases at J, with 6 bases between. The CDR3 is made up of 12 amino acids. Germline V lookup: CDR1 MNHEY, CDR2 SMNVEV (reference sequence). CDR3: CASSFSVNEQFF. In DNA, the CDR3 is TGTGCCAGCAGTTTTTCGGTCAATGAGCAGTTCTTC.

The chain has TRBV30 and TRBJ2-1; 7 bases line up with TRBD2. Looked up from germline, CDR1 is GTSNPN and CDR2 is SVGIG (reference sequence). J was trimmed by 8 bases and V by 3 bases; bases with no gene match: 13. This CDR3 spans 15 amino acids. For the CDR3, the DNA is TGTGCCTGGAGCCACTCTAGCGGAGCGGTCCATGAGCAGTTCTTC. It translates to CAWSHSSGAVHEQFF.

The rearrangement uses TRBV29-1 and TRBJ2-1, with 7 bases that match TRBD1. The CDR3 is 15 amino acids. The trim removed 6 bases at V and 5 bases at J, leaving 13 bases unmatched. The germline V gene encodes CDR1 SQVTM and CDR2 ANQGSEA. The CDR3 DNA follows: TGCAGCGTCCTAAAGGGGCGACAGGGCCACAATGAGCAGTTCTTC. Protein product: CSVLKGRQGHNEQFF.

The CDR3 DNA sequence: TGCGCCAGCAGCAAAAGACGGCCGAAAAGCGGGAGGGAGTACAATGAGCAGTTCTTC. Amino acid sequence: CASSKRRPKSGREYNEQFF. The chain carries TRBV4-3 and TRBJ2-1; TRBD2 matches 10 bases. The V gene's germline CDR1 is LGHNA and CDR2 YSLEER. V shed 5 bases and J 4 bases; nucleotides not matched to a gene: 17. The CDR3 is made up of 19 amino acids.

The rearrangement uses TRBV19 and TRBJ2-2, with 14 bases aligning to TRBD2. Looked up from germline, CDR1 is LNHDA and CDR2 is SQIVND (reference sequence). V lost 6 bases to trimming and J lost 1 base; unmatched junction nucleotides: 10. CDR3 size: 19 residues. The CDR3 loop is CASRGRLAGGIGNTGELFF. The DNA of the CDR3 is TGTGCCAGTAGGGGACGACTAGCGGGAGGGATTGGGAACACCGGGGAGCTGTTTTTT.

The rearrangement joins TRBV7-9 to TRBJ1-4, with D possibly matching TRBD1 (5 bases). CDR3 length: 17 amino acids. CDR1 is SEHNR and CDR2 is FQNEAQ in the germline V gene (reference sequence). With 0 bases removed from V and 5 bases from J, the gap between germline ends came to 16 bases. The CDR3 DNA follows: TGTGCCAGCAGCTTAGCGTTGGCCAGGGCCCCGAATGAAAAACTGTTTTTT. Amino acid sequence: CASSLALARAPNEKLFF.

This clone was seen a single time. The J gene is TRBJ1-2, the V gene TRBV10-2, with 7 positions matching TRBD1. V trimming: 3 bases; J trimming: 0 bases; junction bases outside the gene matches: 1. The germline V gene has CDR1 WSHSY and CDR2 SAAADI. The CDR3 spans 14 residues. The CDR3 region is CASSDRGTNYGYTF. The CDR3 DNA sequence: TGCGCCAGCAGTGACAGGGGGACTAACTATGGCTACACCTTC.

CDR3: CASNPAGWGNEQFF. The CDR3 DNA sequence: TGTGCCAGTAACCCCGCGGGGTGGGGCAATGAGCAGTTCTTC. V is TRBV19 and J is TRBJ2-1, with D possibly matching TRBD2 (6 bases). The CDR3 length is 14 residues. CDR1 is LNHDA, CDR2 SQIVND, per germline (reference sequence). The V end lost 7 bases, the J end lost 6 bases, and 16 bases lay between the germline ends.

V and J are TRBV7-2 and TRBJ2-3; the match to TRBD2 covers 10 bases. V lost 1 base, J lost 11 bases, and 12 bases stayed unmatched. The CDR3 sequence is 16 residues long. Germline loops: CDR1 SGHTA, CDR2 FQGNSA. The CDR3 sequence: CASSLDSLAGAPRQYF. The CDR3 DNA sequence: TGTGCCAGCAGCTTAGATTCCCTAGCGGGAGCCCCGAGGCAGTATTTT.

The chain is built from TRBV9 and TRBJ2-1; 8 positions match TRBD2. Germline V CDR1 and CDR2: SGDLS, YYNGEE. There are 19 residues in the CDR3. V lost 3 bases, J lost 6 bases, and 20 bases stayed unmatched. CDR3 residues: CASSARQVPSGGVSNEQFF. For the CDR3, the DNA is TGTGCCAGCAGCGCCCGACAGGTCCCGAGCGGGGGCGTATCCAATGAGCAGTTCTTC.

The chain employs TRBV9 and TRBJ1-1, with D hard to call. This CDR3 region has 14 residues. V gave up 0 bases and J gave up 0 bases, with 6 bases separating them. Germline values: CDR1 SGDLS, CDR2 YYNGEE. The CDR3 coding sequence is TGTGCCAGCAGCGTAGGGCATATGAACACTGAAGCTTTCTTT. Encoded protein: CASSVGHMNTEAFF.